This T cell receptor (beta chain) stems from a study of T-cell reconstitution after alpha-beta-depleted transplantation in children. The CDR3 spans 18 residues. V shed 2 bases, J shed 6 bases, and the junction held 13 bases outside the gene matches. CDR1 and CDR2 (germline): MDHEN, SYDVKM. This clonotype was found a few times. Construction of the TCRbeta library involved unique molecular identifiers. MiXCR, applied by TCRdb to the PCR reads, yields one record per CDR3 protein. The sample has hundreds of thousands of distinct CDR3 sequences; over 10% are singletons. Here the sequenced sample was PBMCs, taken before TCRalphabeta/CD19-depleted stem cell transplant. The chain is built from TRBV28 and TRBJ2-1; 10 nucleotides agree with TRBD2. The receptor comes from a girl aged 2 to 10 with congenital amegakaryocytic thrombocytopenia, due to receive a stem cell transplant. This chain's CDR3 is CASSLVQPGSGRVNEQFF. The CDR3 DNA follows: TGTGCCAGCAGTTTAGTACAGCCGGGGAGCGGGAGGGTCAATGAGCAGTTCTTC.